Listed here are 29 T cell receptor beta chains from one sample, sequenced in a study of blood T cell repertoires in COVID-19. Method: immunoSEQ multiplex PCR; TCRdb's copy keeps in-frame clones and lacks some. The repertoire includes 200,000 to 250,000 clones, roughly nine tenths of them detected once, and 3% to 3.5% sits in the top ten. Sequencing was performed on PBMCs or T cells enriched from blood (not recorded which). Receptors were obtained from a woman aged 45 to 65 in a cohort exposed to, infected with or recovered from COVID-19 (not recorded which).

The V call is TRBV7-9, the J call TRBJ2-7; 8 nucleotides match TRBD1. CDR1 and CDR2 from the germline V gene are SEHNR and FQNEAQ (reference sequence). V shed 4 bases and J 2 bases; nucleotides not matched to a gene: 4. The CDR3 is 14 amino acids. DNA of the CDR3: TGTGCCAGCAGCTCGGGACAGGAACCCTACGAGCAGTACTTC. Its protein product is CASSSGQEPYEQYF.

This rearrangement joins TRBV27 to TRBJ2-1; weak D call: TRBD2 (5 bases). Trimming cost V 1 base and J 6 bases, with 16 bases left between them. Germline CDR1 MNHEY, CDR2 SMNVEV (reference sequence). The CDR3 extends over 16 amino acids. DNA for the CDR3: TGTGCCAGCAGTTTATGGGCTAGCAGGACTCCCAATGAGCAGTTCTTC. Its translation is CASSLWASRTPNEQFF.

V is TRBV6-1 and J is TRBJ1-5; TRBD1 matches 9 bases. Germline V gene lookup returns CDR1 MNHNS and CDR2 SASEGT. The CDR3 extends over 17 amino acids. V shed 4 bases, J shed 2 bases, and the junction held 9 bases outside the gene matches. The CDR3 here is CASSVRTGAVGNQPQHF. The CDR3 DNA sequence: TGTGCCAGCAGTGTCCGGACAGGGGCAGTCGGCAATCAGCCCCAGCATTTT.

This sequence joins TRBV30 and TRBJ1-5, with D possibly TRBD1 on 5 matching bases. With 4 bases removed from V and 2 bases from J, the gap between germline ends came to 15 bases. Germline CDR1 and CDR2: GTSNPN and SVGIG (reference sequence). The CDR3 runs 15 residues. The CDR3 protein is CAWTPLGQGNQPQHF. The CDR3 DNA sequence: TGTGCCTGGACCCCTTTGGGGCAAGGCAATCAGCCCCAGCATTTT.

The rearrangement links TRBV28 to TRBJ1-6, with D uncertain. CDR1 is MDHEN, CDR2 SYDVKM, per germline. This CDR3 spans 15 amino acids. Between the trimmed V and J ends, which lost 1 base and 8 bases, there was a span of 12 bases. The CDR3 nucleotides read TGTGCCAGCAGTTTATATACGAGATCGGATTCACCCCTCCACTTT. This sequence encodes CASSLYTRSDSPLHF.

This clone was counted only a few times. The gene calls are TRBV6-4 and TRBJ1-4; 7 bases match TRBD1. V lost 10 bases to trimming and J lost 5 bases; unmatched junction nucleotides: 22. The germline gives CDR1 MRHNA, CDR2 SNTAGT. CDR3 length: 18 residues. The CDR3 protein is CATPDGTVNPPQNEKLFF. CDR3 DNA sequence: TGTGCCACCCCAGACGGGACAGTCAACCCGCCGCAGAATGAAAAACTGTTTTTT.

The chain is built from TRBV30 and TRBJ1-5, with TRBD1 as a possible D gene (6 bases). Germline V gene data show CDR1 as GTSNPN and CDR2 as SVGIG (reference sequence). The ends were cut back, 3 bases at V and 2 bases at J, with 8 bases in the middle. There are 13 residues in the CDR3. CDR3 DNA sequence: TGTGCCTGGAGCCAGGGGCGCAATCAGCCCCAGCATTTT. Protein sequence: CAWSQGRNQPQHF.

This clone has a single count. The chain employs TRBV6-1 and TRBJ2-1, with TRBD1 identical over 9 bases. There are 15 residues in the CDR3. Trimming removed 2 bases from V and 10 bases from J; junction bases left unmatched: 9. Germline V gene sequence: CDR1 MNHNS, CDR2 SASEGT. Here the CDR3 reads CASSEFPRTGDEQFF. The CDR3 DNA reads as TGTGCCAGCAGTGAATTCCCCAGGACAGGGGACGAGCAGTTCTTC.

This chain uses TRBV7-2 with TRBJ1-5; 10 bases map to TRBD1. V trimming: 4 bases; J trimming: 6 bases; junction bases outside the gene matches: 6. The CDR3 is 15 residues long. In germline, CDR1 is SGHTA, CDR2 FQGNSA. CDR3 in amino acids: CASSSRTGGGQPQHF. CDR3 DNA: TGTGCCAGCAGCTCTCGGACAGGGGGGGGTCAGCCCCAGCATTTT.

The CDR3 here is CASSWTGSGNTIYF. Here the CDR3 DNA reads TGTGCCAGCAGCTGGACAGGGTCTGGAAACACCATATATTTT. V gene TRBV7-2 combines with J gene TRBJ1-3; 8 bases align to TRBD1. CDR1 and CDR2 (germline): SGHTA, FQGNSA. The trim removed 4 bases at V and 1 base at J, leaving 0 bases unmatched. This CDR3 comprises 14 residues.

This clone was observed a handful of times. The rearrangement links TRBV5-6 to TRBJ2-1; weak D call: TRBD2 (6 bases). CDR3 length: 13 amino acids. The ends were cut back, 3 bases at V and 8 bases at J, with 12 bases in the middle. The germline CDR1 and CDR2 sequences are SGHDT and YYEEEE. The CDR3: CASSWGLLDEQFF. As DNA, the CDR3 is TGTGCCAGCAGCTGGGGACTGCTGGATGAGCAGTTCTTC.

The chain couples TRBV28 to TRBJ1-2, with D maybe TRBD1 (6 bases). V was shortened by 2 bases and J by 8 bases, with 12 bases between the two germline ends. Germline CDR1 MDHEN, CDR2 SYDVKM. This CDR3 is 13 amino acids long. CDR3 sequence (DNA): TGTGCCAGCAGTTTACAACAGGGTGGCGGCTACACCTTC. Translated, it gives CASSLQQGGGYTF.

J is TRBJ1-6 and V is TRBV7-9; 11 bases line up with TRBD1. The CDR3 has 17 amino acids. J lost 8 bases, V lost 3 bases, and 9 bases had no gene match. CDR1 is SEHNR and CDR2 is FQNEAQ in the germline V gene (reference sequence). CDR3 sequence (DNA): TGTGCCAGCAGCTTCTCTCGGACAGGGGGCGTAGATTCACCCCTCCACTTT. Translating gives CASSFSRTGGVDSPLHF.

The chain is built from TRBV10-1 and TRBJ2-3; 7 positions agree with TRBD1. The V gene's germline CDR1 is WNHNN and CDR2 SYGVQD (reference sequence). V shed 3 bases and J 6 bases; nucleotides not matched to a gene: 9. CDR3 size: 15 residues. DNA of the CDR3: TGCGCCAGCAGTGACCCGACGAGGGGACAGGATACGCAGTATTTT. It encodes CASSDPTRGQDTQYF.

The CDR3 DNA follows: TGCGCCAGCAGCCAAGATAGAAGCCGACCCCTCCACTTT. Protein product: CASSQDRSRPLHF. This sequence joins TRBV4-1 and TRBJ1-6, with unresolved D. There are 13 residues in the CDR3. The V gene lost 0 bases and the J gene lost 12 bases, with 9 bases spanning the gap. CDR1 MGHRA and CDR2 YSYEKL come from the germline V gene.

The genes are TRBV9 and TRBJ1-2; 8 bases align to TRBD1. V shed 3 bases and J 5 bases; nucleotides not matched to a gene: 18. The length of the CDR3 is 18 residues. Germline assignment: CDR1 SGDLS and CDR2 YYNGEE. DNA for the CDR3: TGTGCCAGCAGCGGGACAGGAGGGCAGGGGGCCCCATGGTATGGCTACACCTTC. Its protein product is CASSGTGGQGAPWYGYTF.

This chain joins TRBV19 and TRBJ2-2, with 9 bases that match TRBD1. The CDR3 has 16 amino acids. V shed 7 bases and J 3 bases; nucleotides not matched to a gene: 9. CDR1 LNHDA and CDR2 SQIVND come from the germline V gene (reference sequence). CDR3 coding DNA: TGTGCCAGTAAACACCGGGACAGGGAGGACACCGGGGAGCTGTTTTTT. Translated, it gives CASKHRDREDTGELFF.

The rearrangement joins TRBV9 to TRBJ1-3, with TRBD1 matching 7 bases. The V gene's germline CDR1 is SGDLS and CDR2 YYNGEE. The J segment lost 2 bases and the V segment lost 7 bases, leaving 12 bases of the junction unmatched. The CDR3 has 16 amino acids. CDR3 in DNA: TGTGCCAGCCACCCCAACACAGGGGAGACTGGAAACACCATATATTTT. As protein: CASHPNTGETGNTIYF.

This chain connects TRBV12-5 to TRBJ1-1; D ambiguous. The CDR3 extends over 13 amino acids. V was pared by 7 bases and J by 4 bases, with 13 bases between. Germline values: CDR1 LGHNT, CDR2 FRNRAP. CDR3 sequence: CASAFPSVTEAFF. The CDR3 nucleotides are TGTGCTAGTGCCTTCCCATCGGTCACTGAAGCTTTCTTT.

The chain links TRBV5-1 to TRBJ2-1; the match to TRBD2 covers 12 bases. J lost 7 bases, V lost 5 bases, and 10 bases had no gene match. CDR1 SGHRS and CDR2 YFSETQ come from the germline V gene. The CDR3 is 16 amino acids. This chain's CDR3 is CASRGSGLAGRNEQFF. In DNA, the CDR3 is TGCGCCAGCAGGGGCTCCGGACTAGCGGGGAGGAATGAGCAGTTCTTC.

J is TRBJ2-2 and V is TRBV6-1; D may be TRBD1 (5 bases). Trimming removed 2 bases at V and 1 base at J, with 11 bases between. CDR1 is MNHNS, CDR2 SASEGT, per germline. This CDR3 is 16 amino acids long. The chain's CDR3 is CASSERGAMNTGELFF. Written as DNA, the CDR3 is TGTGCCAGCAGTGAACGTGGGGCCATGAACACCGGGGAGCTGTTTTTT.

The chain is built from TRBV5-4 and TRBJ1-2, with D possibly being TRBD1 (6 bases). CDR3 length: 14 residues. V shed 3 bases and J shed 7 bases, with 16 bases lying between them. Germline CDR1 reads SGHNT; CDR2 reads YYREEE (reference sequence). This CDR3 is CASSSASDSSGYTF. CDR3 DNA sequence: TGTGCCAGCAGCTCAGCGTCGGACAGCTCTGGCTACACCTTC.

This clone was found once. The gene calls are TRBV30 and TRBJ1-2; D unclear. The CDR3 is made up of 11 amino acids. CDR1 is GTSNPN, CDR2 SVGIG, per germline (reference sequence). The V end lost 3 bases, the J end lost 8 bases, and 10 bases lay between the germline ends. The CDR3 nucleotides read TGTGCCTGGAGCCTCCCGAGGGGCTACACCTTC. It encodes CAWSLPRGYTF.

The gene calls are TRBV28 and TRBJ1-1, with 7 bases lining up with TRBD1. V shed 5 bases and J 6 bases; nucleotides not matched to a gene: 6. Germline lookup yields CDR1 MDHEN and CDR2 SYDVKM. This CDR3 has 13 amino acids. This chain's CDR3 is CASSRFGTAEAFF. CDR3 bases: TGTGCCAGCAGTAGGTTCGGGACAGCTGAAGCTTTCTTT.

The rearrangement uses TRBV15 and TRBJ2-2; D gene uncertain. CDR1 and CDR2 (germline): LNHNV, YYDKDF (reference sequence). Trimming took off 5 bases at V and 5 bases at J, with 12 bases between the two ends. The CDR3 spans 14 residues. As DNA, the CDR3 is TGTGCCACCAGCGTTGGGCACGGAACCGGGGAGCTGTTTTTT. This sequence encodes CATSVGHGTGELFF.

The chain uses TRBV5-8 and TRBJ2-5; 9 bases agree with TRBD1. Germline V gene sequence: CDR1 SGHTS, CDR2 YDEGEE. J gave up 2 bases and V 5 bases, and 7 bases lay outside the gene matches. The CDR3 loop spans 15 amino acids. The CDR3 reads CASRRRDRAQETQYF. CDR3 coding DNA: TGTGCCAGCAGACGCCGGGACAGGGCACAAGAGACCCAGTACTTC. Based on the CDR3 plus reference TRBV5-8 and TRBJ2-5, the full variable domain is EAGVTQSPTHLIKTRGQQATLRCSPISGHTSVYWYQQALGLGLQFLLWYDEGEERNRGNFPPRFSGRQFPNYSSELNVNALELEDSALYLCASRRRDRAQETQYFGPGTRLLVL.

The chain employs TRBV6-2 or TRBV6-3 and TRBJ2-1; 13 bases are a match to TRBD2. V was pared by 5 bases and J by 4 bases, with 5 bases of the junction left unmatched. The CDR3 contains 16 residues. Germline CDR1 reads MNHEY; CDR2 reads SVGEGT. The chain's CDR3 is CASSDGLAGAYNEQFF. In DNA form, the CDR3 reads TGTGCCAGCAGTGACGGACTAGCGGGGGCTTACAATGAGCAGTTCTTC.

This rearrangement joins TRBV7-8 to TRBJ1-2; 10 nucleotides line up with TRBD1. The germline gives CDR1 SGHVS, CDR2 FQNEAQ. The trim removed 5 bases at V and 2 bases at J, leaving 5 bases unmatched. The CDR3 length is 15 residues. This chain's CDR3 is CASSHRQGANYGYTF. The CDR3, as DNA: TGTGCCAGCAGCCATAGACAGGGGGCGAACTATGGCTACACCTTC.

The V and J genes are TRBV4-3 and TRBJ1-6; D remains ambiguous. The CDR3 extends over 15 amino acids. CDR1 LGHNA and CDR2 YSLEER come from the germline V gene. V was pared by 0 bases and J by 11 bases, with 14 bases between. Here the CDR3 reads CASSQDGGVEAPLHF. The DNA of the CDR3 is TGCGCCAGCAGCCAAGACGGTGGAGTCGAGGCACCCCTCCACTTT.